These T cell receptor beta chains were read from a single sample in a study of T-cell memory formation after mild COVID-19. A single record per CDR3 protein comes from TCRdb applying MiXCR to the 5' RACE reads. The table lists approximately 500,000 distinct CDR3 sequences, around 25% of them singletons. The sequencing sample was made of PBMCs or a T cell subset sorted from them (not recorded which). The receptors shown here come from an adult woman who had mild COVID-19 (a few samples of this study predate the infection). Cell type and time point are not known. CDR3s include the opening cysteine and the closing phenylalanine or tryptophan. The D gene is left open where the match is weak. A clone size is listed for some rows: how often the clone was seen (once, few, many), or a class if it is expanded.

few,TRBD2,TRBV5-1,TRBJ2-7,CASSGTSGGVSTLYEQYF,TGCGCCAGCAGCGGAACTAGCGGGGGGGTTTCCACTCTCTACGAGCAGTACTTC
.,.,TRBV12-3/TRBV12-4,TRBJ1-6,CASGKKGIGSPLHF,TGTGCCAGCGGAAAGAAAGGCATAGGCTCACCCCTCCACTTT
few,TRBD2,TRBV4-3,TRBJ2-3,CASSQLLAVTDTQYF,TGCGCCAGCAGCCAATTACTAGCGGTCACAGATACGCAGTATTTT
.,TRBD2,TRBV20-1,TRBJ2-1,CSARSWEGENEQFF,TGCAGTGCTAGATCGTGGGAGGGCGAGAATGAGCAGTTCTTC
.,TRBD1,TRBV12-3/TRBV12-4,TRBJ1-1,CASRNRQGRNTEAFF,TGTGCCAGCAGGAACCGACAGGGTCGGAACACTGAAGCTTTCTTT
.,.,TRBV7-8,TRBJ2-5,CASSLMVAGSPETQYF,TGTGCCAGCAGCTTAATGGTAGCCGGCTCCCCAGAGACCCAGTACTTC
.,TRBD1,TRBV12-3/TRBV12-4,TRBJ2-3,CASSPTGAPDTQYF,TGTGCCAGCAGCCCGACAGGGGCCCCAGATACGCAGTATTTT
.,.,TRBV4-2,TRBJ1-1,CASSTSGGTEAFF,TGTGCCAGCAGTACTAGTGGGGGCACTGAAGCTTTCTTT
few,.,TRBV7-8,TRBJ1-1,CASSFQRTEAFF,TGTGCCAGCAGCTTTCAGAGGACTGAAGCTTTCTTT
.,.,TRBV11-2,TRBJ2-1,CASSLGLTAYNEQFF,TGTGCCAGCAGCTTAGGACTAACCGCCTACAATGAGCAGTTCTTC
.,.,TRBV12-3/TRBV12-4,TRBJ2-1,CASSLSSRYNEQFF,TGTGCCAGCAGTTTATCTAGCCGCTACAATGAGCAGTTCTTC
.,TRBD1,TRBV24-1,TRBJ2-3,CATSDSSGTDLTDTQYF,TGTGCCACCAGTGACTCCTCCGGGACAGACCTCACAGATACGCAGTATTTT
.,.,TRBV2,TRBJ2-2,CASSEGGPNTGELFF,TGTGCCAGCAGTGAGGGGGGACCGAACACCGGGGAGCTGTTTTTT
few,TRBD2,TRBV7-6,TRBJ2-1,CASSSRLAGEQFF,TGTGCCAGCAGCTCGAGACTAGCGGGGGAGCAGTTCTTC
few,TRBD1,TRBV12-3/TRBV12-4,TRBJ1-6,CASTQQGVNSPLHF,TGTGCCAGCACCCAACAGGGGGTTAATTCACCCCTCCACTTT
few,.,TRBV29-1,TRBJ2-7,CSVEDPIRVPYEQYF,TGCAGCGTTGAAGATCCGATCAGGGTCCCCTACGAGCAGTACTTC
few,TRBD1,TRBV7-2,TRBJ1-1,CASSLALERGRNTEAFF,TGTGCCAGCAGCTTAGCGCTTGAAAGGGGGCGGAACACTGAAGCTTTCTTT
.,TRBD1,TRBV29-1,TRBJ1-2,CSSWTGDGYTF,TGCAGCTCTTGGACAGGGGATGGCTACACCTTC
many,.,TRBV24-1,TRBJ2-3,CATRPSTGQSTDTQYF,TGTGCCACCAGGCCGTCTACGGGCCAAAGCACAGATACGCAGTATTTT
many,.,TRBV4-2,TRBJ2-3,CASSQEGTNTDTQYF,TGTGCCAGCAGCCAAGAAGGGACGAACACAGATACGCAGTATTTT
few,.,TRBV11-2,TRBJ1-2,CASSPVGRRYGYTF,TGTGCCAGCAGCCCGGTTGGGAGGCGGTATGGCTACACCTTC
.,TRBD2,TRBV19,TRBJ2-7,CASSAPGGGLHEQYF,TGTGCCAGTAGTGCACCGGGAGGGGGACTACACGAGCAGTACTTC
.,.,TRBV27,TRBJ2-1,CAPTGGLYNEQFF,TGTGCCCCAACCGGGGGCCTCTACAATGAGCAGTTCTTC
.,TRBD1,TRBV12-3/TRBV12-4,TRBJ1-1,CASTADRGGTEAFF,TGTGCCAGCACCGCCGACAGGGGAGGCACTGAAGCTTTCTTT
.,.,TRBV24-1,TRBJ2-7,CAMIWLQDGGYYEQYF,TGTGCCATGATTTGGCTTCAGGACGGAGGCTACTACGAGCAGTACTTC
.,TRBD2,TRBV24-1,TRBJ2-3,CATSDWGGRTDTQYF,TGTGCCACCAGTGATTGGGGGGGACGGACAGATACGCAGTATTTT
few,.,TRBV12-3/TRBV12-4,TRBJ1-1,CASSLNGGRVEAFF,TGTGCCAGCAGTTTAAATGGGGGGCGGGTTGAAGCTTTCTTT
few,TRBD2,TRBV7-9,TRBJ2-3,CASSLGVSGSWDTQYF,TGTGCCAGCAGCTTAGGAGTTAGCGGGAGTTGGGATACGCAGTATTTT
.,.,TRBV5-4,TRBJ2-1,CASSFFGGATRNEQFF,TGTGCCAGCAGCTTTTTTGGAGGGGCTACACGGAATGAGCAGTTCTTC
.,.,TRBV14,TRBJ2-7,CASSQEGHFYEQYF,TGTGCCAGCAGCCAAGAAGGGCATTTCTACGAGCAGTACTTC
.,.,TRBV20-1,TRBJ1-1,CSERGPGTEAFF,TGCAGTGAACGGGGGCCTGGAACTGAAGCTTTCTTT
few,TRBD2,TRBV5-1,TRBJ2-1,CASSPRIAGGHNEQFF,TGCGCCAGCAGCCCTCGGATAGCGGGGGGACACAATGAGCAGTTCTTC
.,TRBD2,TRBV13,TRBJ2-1,CASSLGGAGDEQFF,TGTGCCAGCAGCCTCGGGGGAGCGGGAGATGAGCAGTTCTTC
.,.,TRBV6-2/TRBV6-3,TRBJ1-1,CASSYGRGGTEAFF,TGTGCCAGCAGTTACGGGCGGGGTGGCACTGAAGCTTTCTTT
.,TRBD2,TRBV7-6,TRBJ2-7,CASSPLRDREGRQYF,TGTGCCAGCAGCCCCCTTCGGGATCGGGAGGGCCGGCAGTACTTC
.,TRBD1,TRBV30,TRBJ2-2,CALKIIGTANTGELFF,TGTGCCCTTAAGATTATCGGGACAGCCAACACCGGGGAGCTGTTTTTT
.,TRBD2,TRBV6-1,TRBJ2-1,CASTLGGLAGSQFF,TGTGCCAGCACCCTGGGGGGACTAGCGGGGTCACAGTTCTTC
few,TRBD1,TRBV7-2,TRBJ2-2,CASSGQGAGTGELFF,TGTGCCAGCAGCGGACAGGGGGCAGGTACCGGGGAGCTGTTTTTT
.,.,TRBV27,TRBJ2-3,CASRRFSTSTDTQYF,TGTGCCAGCAGGCGCTTTTCCACTAGCACAGATACGCAGTATTTT
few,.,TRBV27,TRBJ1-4,CASKWSRRGSEKLFF,TGTGCCAGCAAGTGGAGCCGTCGGGGTAGTGAAAAACTGTTTTTT
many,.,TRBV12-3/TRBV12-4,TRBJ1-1,CASSLNAGNTEAFF,TGTGCCAGCAGTTTAAACGCAGGGAACACTGAAGCTTTCTTT
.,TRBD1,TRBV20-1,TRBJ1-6,CSARAGQLNSPLHF,TGCAGTGCTAGAGCGGGACAGTTAAATTCACCCCTCCACTTT
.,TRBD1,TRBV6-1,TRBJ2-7,CASSLTGATYEQYF,TGTGCCAGCAGCCTCACAGGGGCAACCTACGAGCAGTACTTC
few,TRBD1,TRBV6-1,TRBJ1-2,CASSPQGYGYGYTF,TGTGCCAGCAGTCCACAGGGGTACGGCTATGGCTACACCTTC
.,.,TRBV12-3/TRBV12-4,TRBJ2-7,CASRLADPYEQYF,TGTGCCAGCAGATTAGCGGATCCCTACGAGCAGTACTTC
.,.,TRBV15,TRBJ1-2,CATSRERGKNGYTF,TGTGCCACCAGCAGAGAGCGGGGGAAGAATGGCTACACCTTC
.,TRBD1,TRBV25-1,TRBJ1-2,CASTDRPGGYGYTF,TGTGCCAGCACGGACAGGCCAGGGGGCTATGGCTACACCTTC
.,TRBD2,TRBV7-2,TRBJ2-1,CASTYTGLAGSSYNEQFF,TGTGCCAGCACATACACGGGACTAGCGGGCTCATCCTACAATGAGCAGTTCTTC
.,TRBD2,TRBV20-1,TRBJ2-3,CSAGVGTSSTDTQYF,TGCAGTGCTGGAGTCGGGACTAGCAGCACAGATACGCAGTATTTT
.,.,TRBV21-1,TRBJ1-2,CASSKCYGYTF,TGTGCCAGCAGTAAATGCTATGGCTACACCTTC
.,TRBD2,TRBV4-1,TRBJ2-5,CASSQDLAGGGAMKTQYF,TGCGCCAGCAGCCAAGACTTAGCCGGCGGGGGGGCCATGAAGACCCAGTACTTC
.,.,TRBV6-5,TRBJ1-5,CASSQGEGQPQHF,TGTGCCAGCAGTCAAGGGGAAGGACAGCCCCAGCATTTT
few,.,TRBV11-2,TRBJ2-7,CASSTSRGETYEQYF,TGTGCCAGCAGCACGTCCAGAGGGGAGACCTACGAGCAGTACTTC
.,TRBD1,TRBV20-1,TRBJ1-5,CSARSGTGLNQPQHF,TGCAGTGCTAGATCCGGGACAGGCCTCAATCAGCCCCAGCATTTT
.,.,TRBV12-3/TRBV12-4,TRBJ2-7,CASSQSGLLSNEQYF,TGTGCCAGCAGTCAGAGCGGGCTTTTGAGCAACGAGCAGTACTTC
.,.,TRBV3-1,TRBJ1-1,CASIGGRGTEAFF,TGTGCCAGCATAGGAGGGAGGGGAACTGAAGCTTTCTTT
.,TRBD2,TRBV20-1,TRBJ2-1,CSARSPGLGDEQFF,TGCAGTGCTAGAAGCCCGGGACTAGGTGATGAGCAGTTCTTC